Here is one T cell receptor beta chain with its context. Its antigen is unknown. What was sequenced were expressed TCRB transcripts, since all of the isolated RNA had been reverse transcribed. Data came from immunoSEQ multiplex PCR; TCRdb stores just in-frame clones and leaves some out. The table includes 900,000 or so clones, 15% to 20% detected once. These data are taken from a study of beta chain features in type 1 diabetes. Overall study: Across every sample, around 100,000,000 sorted cells were examined in total.

General study results and limits: Sequencing of cDNA might inflate the share of cells that strongly express TCR. In the patient group, naive, central memory and Treg TCRB repertoires seemed more alike than in the healthy donor group.

CDR1 is SQVTM, CDR2 ANQGSEA, per germline. The CDR3 covers 13 residues. The V gene end was trimmed by 3 bases and the J gene end by 15 bases; junction bases not matched to a gene: 13. Sort purity for all populations was recorded as exceeding 98%. Sequenced input: naive CD4+ T cells from blood. This rearrangement joins TRBV29-1 to TRBJ2-1, with TRBD2 matching over 8 bases. This clonotype was sampled from a woman aged 18-29 years in good health. The CDR3 sequence is CSVEEAIGTSGFF. The CDR3 DNA is TGCAGCGTTGAGGAGGCAATTGGTACTAGCGGGTTCTTC.